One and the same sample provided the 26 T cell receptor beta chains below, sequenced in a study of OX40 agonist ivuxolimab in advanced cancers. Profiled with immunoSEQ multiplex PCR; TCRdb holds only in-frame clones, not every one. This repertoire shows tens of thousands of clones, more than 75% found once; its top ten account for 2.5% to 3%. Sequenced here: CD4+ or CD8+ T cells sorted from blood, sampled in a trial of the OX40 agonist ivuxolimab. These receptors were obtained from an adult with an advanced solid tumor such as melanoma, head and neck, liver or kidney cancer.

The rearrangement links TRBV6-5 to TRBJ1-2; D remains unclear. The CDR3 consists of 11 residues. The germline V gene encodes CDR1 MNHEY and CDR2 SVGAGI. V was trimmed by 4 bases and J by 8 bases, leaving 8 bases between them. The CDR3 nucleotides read TGTGCCAGCAGTTCTATAGGGGGCTACACCTTC. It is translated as CASSSIGGYTF.

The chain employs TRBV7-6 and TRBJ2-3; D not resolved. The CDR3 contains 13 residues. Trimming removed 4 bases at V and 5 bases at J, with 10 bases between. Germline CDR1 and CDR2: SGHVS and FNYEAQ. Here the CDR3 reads CASSSRGRDTQYF. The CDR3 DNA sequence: TGTGCCAGCAGCTCCCGCGGCAGAGATACGCAGTATTTT.

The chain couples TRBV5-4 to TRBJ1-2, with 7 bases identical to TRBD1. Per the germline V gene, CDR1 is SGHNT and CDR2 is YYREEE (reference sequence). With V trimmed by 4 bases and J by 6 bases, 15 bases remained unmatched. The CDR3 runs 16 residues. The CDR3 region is CASSRGGEQGWNGYTF. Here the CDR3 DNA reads TGTGCCAGCAGCCGGGGGGGTGAACAGGGGTGGAATGGCTACACCTTC.

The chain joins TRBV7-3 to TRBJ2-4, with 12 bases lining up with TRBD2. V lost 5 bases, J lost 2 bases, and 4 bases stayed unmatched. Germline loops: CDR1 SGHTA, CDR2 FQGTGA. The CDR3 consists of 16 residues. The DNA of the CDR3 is TGTGCCAGCAGCCAACTAGCGGGGGGACCCAAAAACATTCAGTACTTC. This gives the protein CASSQLAGGPKNIQYF.

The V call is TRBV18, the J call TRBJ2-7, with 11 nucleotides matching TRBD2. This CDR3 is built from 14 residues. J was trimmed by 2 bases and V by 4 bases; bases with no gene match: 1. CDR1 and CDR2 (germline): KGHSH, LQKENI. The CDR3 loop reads CASSLSGGAYEQYF. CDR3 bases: TGTGCCAGCTCACTTAGCGGGGGGGCCTACGAGCAGTACTTC.

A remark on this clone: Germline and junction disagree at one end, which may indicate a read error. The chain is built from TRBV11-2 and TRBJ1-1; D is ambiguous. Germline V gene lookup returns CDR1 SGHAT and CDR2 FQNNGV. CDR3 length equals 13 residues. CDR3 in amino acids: CASTLQPNTEAFF. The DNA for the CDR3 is TGTGCCAGCACCTTACAGCCGAACACTGAAGCTTTCTTT.

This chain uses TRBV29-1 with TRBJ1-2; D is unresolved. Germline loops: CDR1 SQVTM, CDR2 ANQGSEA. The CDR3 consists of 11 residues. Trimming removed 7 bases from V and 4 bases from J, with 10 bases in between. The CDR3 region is CSEQNPYGYTF. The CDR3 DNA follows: TGCAGCGAACAGAACCCCTATGGCTACACCTTC.

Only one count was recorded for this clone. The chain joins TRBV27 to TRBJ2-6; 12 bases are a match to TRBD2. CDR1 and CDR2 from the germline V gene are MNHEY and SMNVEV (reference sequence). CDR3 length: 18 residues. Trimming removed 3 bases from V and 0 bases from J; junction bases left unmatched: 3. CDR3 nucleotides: TGTGCCAGCAGTTTCTCTAGCGGGGGGGGCTCTGGGGCCAACGTCCTGACTTTC. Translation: CASSFSSGGGSGANVLTF. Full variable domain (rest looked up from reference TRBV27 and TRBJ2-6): EAQVTQNPRYLITVTGKKLTVTCSQNMNHEYMSWYRQDPGLGLRQIYYSMNVEVTDKGDVPEGYKVSRKEKRNFPLILESPSPNQTSLYFCASSFSSGGGSGANVLTFGAGSRLTVL.

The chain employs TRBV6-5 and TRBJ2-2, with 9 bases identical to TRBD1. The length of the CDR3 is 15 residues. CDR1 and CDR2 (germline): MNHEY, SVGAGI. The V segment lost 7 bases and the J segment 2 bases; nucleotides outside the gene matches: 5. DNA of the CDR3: TGTGCCAGCATGCGGACAGGGGACAACACCGGGGAGCTGTTTTTT. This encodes CASMRTGDNTGELFF.

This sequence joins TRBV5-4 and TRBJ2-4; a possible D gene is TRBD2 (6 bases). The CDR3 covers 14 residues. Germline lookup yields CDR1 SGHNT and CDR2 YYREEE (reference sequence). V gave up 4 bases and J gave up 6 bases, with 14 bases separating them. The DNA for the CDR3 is TGTGCCAGCAGCCCGGGGACTTTTGGAAACATTCAGTACTTC. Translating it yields CASSPGTFGNIQYF.

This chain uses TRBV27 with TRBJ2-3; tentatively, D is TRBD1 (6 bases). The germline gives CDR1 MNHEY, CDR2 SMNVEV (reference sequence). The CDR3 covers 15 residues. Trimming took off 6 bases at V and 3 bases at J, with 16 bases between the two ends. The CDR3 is CASSPGTTQTDTQYF. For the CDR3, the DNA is TGTGCCAGCAGCCCCGGGACAACACAAACAGATACGCAGTATTTT.

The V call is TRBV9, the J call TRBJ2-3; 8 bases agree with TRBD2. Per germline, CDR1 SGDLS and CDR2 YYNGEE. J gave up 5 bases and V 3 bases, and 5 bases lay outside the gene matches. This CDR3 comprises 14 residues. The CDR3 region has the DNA TGTGCCAGCAGCGCCGTCACTAGCGGAGATACGCAGTATTTT. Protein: CASSAVTSGDTQYF.

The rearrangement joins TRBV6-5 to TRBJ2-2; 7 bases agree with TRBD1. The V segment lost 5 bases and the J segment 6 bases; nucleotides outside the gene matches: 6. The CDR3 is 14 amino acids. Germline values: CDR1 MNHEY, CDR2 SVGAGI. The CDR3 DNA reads TGTGCCAGCAGTGCCCTCGACAGGGCCGGGGAGCTGTTTTTT. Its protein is CASSALDRAGELFF.

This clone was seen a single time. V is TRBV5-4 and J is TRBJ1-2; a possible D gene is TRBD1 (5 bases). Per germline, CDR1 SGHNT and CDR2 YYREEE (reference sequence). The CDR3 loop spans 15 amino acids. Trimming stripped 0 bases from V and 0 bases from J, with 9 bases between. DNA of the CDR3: TGTGCCAGCAGCTTGGTTCCGGGGCCTAACTATGGCTACACCTTC. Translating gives CASSLVPGPNYGYTF.

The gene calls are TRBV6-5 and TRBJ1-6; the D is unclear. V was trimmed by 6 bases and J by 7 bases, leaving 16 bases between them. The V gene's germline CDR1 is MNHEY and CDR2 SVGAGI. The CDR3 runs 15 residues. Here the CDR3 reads CASRTQQKSNSPLHF. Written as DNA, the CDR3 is TGTGCCAGCAGAACCCAACAGAAATCAAATTCACCCCTCCACTTT.

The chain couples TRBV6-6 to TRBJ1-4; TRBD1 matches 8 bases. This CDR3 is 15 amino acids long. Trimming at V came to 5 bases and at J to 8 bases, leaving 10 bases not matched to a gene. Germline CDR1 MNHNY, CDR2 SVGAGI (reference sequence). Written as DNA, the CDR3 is TGTGCCAGCAGTCTTTTACAGGGGGAGGGAGAAAAACTGTTTTTT. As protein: CASSLLQGEGEKLFF.

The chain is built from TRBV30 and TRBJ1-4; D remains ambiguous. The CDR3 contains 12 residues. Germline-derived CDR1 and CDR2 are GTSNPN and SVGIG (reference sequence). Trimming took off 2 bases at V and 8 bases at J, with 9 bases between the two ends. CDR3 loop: CAWSFLREKLFF. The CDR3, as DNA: TGTGCCTGGAGTTTCCTCCGAGAAAAACTGTTTTTT. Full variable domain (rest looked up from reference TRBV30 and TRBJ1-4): SQTIHQWPATLVQPVGSPLSLECTVEGTSNPNLYWYRQAAGRGLQLLFYSVGIGQISSEVPQNLSASRPQDRQFILSSKKLLLSDSGFYLCAWSFLREKLFFGSGTQLSVL.

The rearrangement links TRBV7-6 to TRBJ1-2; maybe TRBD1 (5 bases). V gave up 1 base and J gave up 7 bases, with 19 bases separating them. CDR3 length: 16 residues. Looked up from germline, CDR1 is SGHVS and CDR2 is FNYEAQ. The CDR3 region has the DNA TGTGCCAGCAGCTTAGTTGAGGGCAGGGCGACTTCTGGCTACACCTTC. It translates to CASSLVEGRATSGYTF.

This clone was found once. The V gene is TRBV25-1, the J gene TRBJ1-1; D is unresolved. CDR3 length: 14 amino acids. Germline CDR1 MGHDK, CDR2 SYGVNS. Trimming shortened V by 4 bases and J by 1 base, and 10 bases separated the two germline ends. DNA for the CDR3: TGTGCCAGCAGTGGTCCTGGTACGAACACTGAAGCTTTCTTT. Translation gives CASSGPGTNTEAFF.

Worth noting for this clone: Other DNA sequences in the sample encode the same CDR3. The CDR3 protein is CASSIPQGAEGYTF. The CDR3 region has the DNA TGTGCCAGTAGTATCCCACAGGGGGCGGAAGGCTACACCTTC. The V gene is TRBV19, the J gene TRBJ1-2; 9 nucleotides agree with TRBD1. CDR3 length: 14 residues. The V gene's germline CDR1 is LNHDA and CDR2 SQIVND (reference sequence). V lost 3 bases, J lost 8 bases, and 7 bases stayed unmatched.

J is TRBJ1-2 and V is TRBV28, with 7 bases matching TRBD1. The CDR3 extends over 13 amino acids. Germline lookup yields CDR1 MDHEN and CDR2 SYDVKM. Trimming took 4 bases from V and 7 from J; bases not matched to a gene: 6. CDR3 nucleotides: TGTGCCAGCAGTTACAGGGGAGGGGGTGGCTACACCTTC. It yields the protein CASSYRGGGGYTF.

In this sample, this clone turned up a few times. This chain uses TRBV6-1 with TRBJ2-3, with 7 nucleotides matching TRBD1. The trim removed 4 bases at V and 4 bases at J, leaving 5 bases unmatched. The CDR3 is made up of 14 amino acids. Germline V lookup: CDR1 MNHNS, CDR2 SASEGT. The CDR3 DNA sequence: TGTGCCAGCAGTGGGCAAACAGGGGCAGATACGCAGTATTTT. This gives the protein CASSGQTGADTQYF.

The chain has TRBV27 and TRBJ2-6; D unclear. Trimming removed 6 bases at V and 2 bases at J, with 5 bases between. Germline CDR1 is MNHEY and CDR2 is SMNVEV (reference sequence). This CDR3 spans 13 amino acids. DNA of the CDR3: TGTGCCAGCAGGGTGACTGGGGCCAACGTCCTGACTTTC. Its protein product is CASRVTGANVLTF.

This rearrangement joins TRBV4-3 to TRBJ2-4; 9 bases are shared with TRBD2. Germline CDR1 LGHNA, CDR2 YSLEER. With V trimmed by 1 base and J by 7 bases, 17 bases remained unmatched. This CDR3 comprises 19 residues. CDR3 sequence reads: CASSQGVPSGGGAWNIQYF. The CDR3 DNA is TGCGCCAGCAGCCAAGGGGTTCCTTCTGGCGGGGGGGCATGGAACATTCAGTACTTC.

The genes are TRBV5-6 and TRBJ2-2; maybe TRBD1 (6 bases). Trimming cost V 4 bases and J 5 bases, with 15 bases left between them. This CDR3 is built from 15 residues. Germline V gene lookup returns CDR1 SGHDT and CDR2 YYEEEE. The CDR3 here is CASSPVGARTGELFF. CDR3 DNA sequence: TGTGCCAGCAGCCCGGTGGGGGCTAGGACCGGGGAGCTGTTTTTT.

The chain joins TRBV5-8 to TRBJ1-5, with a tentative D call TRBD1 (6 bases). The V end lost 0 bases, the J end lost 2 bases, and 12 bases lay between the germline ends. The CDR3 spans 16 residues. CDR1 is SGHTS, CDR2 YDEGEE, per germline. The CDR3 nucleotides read TGTGCCAGCAGCTTGGTTCCAGGGGACGGCAATCAGCCCCAGCATTTT. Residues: CASSLVPGDGNQPQHF.